The present T cell receptor (beta chain) was sequenced within a study of CD8+ T cells in alopecia areata. The study's findings and limits: Many expanded lesional clones persisted in scalp and blood during tofacitinib treatment.

RNA was extracted and reverse transcribed into cDNA as the sequencing template. Sequenced by immunoSEQ multiplex PCR; TCRdb stores in-frame clones only, minus some. Of 95,000 to 100,000 clones listed, roughly three fifths were seen once; the top ten hold about 17%. Treatment specified: oral pan-JAK inhibitor, 5-10 mg twice daily. The V end lost 4 bases, the J end lost 5 bases, and 10 bases lay between the germline ends. Per the germline V gene, CDR1 is SGHDT and CDR2 is YYEEEE. This CDR3 contains 13 residues. This clone was detected once. The antigen is undetermined. The J gene is TRBJ1-5, the V gene TRBV5-6; a possible D gene is TRBD1 (5 bases). The sequences come from CD8+ T cells sorted from blood, collected at approximately week 60, from a patient treated with tofacitinib. The sequence was obtained from a human donor with alopecia areata. CDR3 region: CASSLGGHQPQHF. CDR3 nucleotides: TGTGCCAGCAGCCTTGGGGGACATCAGCCCCAGCATTTT.